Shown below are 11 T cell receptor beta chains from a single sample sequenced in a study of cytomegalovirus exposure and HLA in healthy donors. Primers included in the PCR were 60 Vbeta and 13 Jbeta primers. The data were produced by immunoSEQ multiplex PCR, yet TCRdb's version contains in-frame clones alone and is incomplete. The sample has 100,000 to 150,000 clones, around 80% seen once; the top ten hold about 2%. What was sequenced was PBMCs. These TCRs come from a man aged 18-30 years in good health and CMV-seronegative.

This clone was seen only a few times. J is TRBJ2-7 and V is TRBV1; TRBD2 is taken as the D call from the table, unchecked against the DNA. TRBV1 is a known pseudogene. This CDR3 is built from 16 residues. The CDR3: CTSSQGRLADSYEQYF. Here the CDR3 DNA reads TGCACCAGCAGCCAGGGTCGACTAGCGGACTCCTACGAGCAGTACTTC.

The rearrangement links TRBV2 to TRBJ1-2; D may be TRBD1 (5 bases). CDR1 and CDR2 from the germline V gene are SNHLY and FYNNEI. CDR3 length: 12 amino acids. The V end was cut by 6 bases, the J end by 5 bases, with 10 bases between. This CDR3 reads CASRNRGYGYTF. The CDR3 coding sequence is TGTGCCAGCAGGAATAGGGGATATGGCTACACCTTC.

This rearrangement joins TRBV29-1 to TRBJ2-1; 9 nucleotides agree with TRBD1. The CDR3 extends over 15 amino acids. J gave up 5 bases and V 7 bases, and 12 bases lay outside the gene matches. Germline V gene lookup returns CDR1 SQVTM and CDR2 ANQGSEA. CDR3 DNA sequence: TGCAGCGCCGGACCGGGACAGGGCCTCCACAATGAGCAGTTCTTC. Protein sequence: CSAGPGQGLHNEQFF.

The CDR3 reads CASSESSYEQYF. CDR3 DNA: TGTGCCAGCAGTGAATCTTCCTACGAGCAGTACTTC. V and J are TRBV2 and TRBJ2-7; D gene uncertain. Germline CDR1 and CDR2: SNHLY and FYNNEI. Deletions cut 2 bases from V and 1 base from J, with 3 bases between. The CDR3 has 12 residues.

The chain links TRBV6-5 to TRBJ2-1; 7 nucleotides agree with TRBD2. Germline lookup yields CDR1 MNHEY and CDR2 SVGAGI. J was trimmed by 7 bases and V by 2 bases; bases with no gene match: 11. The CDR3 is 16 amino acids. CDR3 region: CASSYKGLVPMNEQFF. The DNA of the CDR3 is TGTGCCAGCAGTTACAAAGGACTAGTCCCTATGAATGAGCAGTTCTTC.

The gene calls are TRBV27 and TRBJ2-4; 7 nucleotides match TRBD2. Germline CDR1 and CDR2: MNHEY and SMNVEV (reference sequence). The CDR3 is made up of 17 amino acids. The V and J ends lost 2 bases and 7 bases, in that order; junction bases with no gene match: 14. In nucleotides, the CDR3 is TGTGCCAGCAGTTTAAGGGGAAGGGCGGGAGCAAATAACATTCAGTACTTC. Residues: CASSLRGRAGANNIQYF.

CDR3 protein: CASSLAAGTDVNTEAFF. The CDR3 DNA sequence: TGTGCCAGCAGCTTAGCGGCCGGGACAGACGTCAACACTGAAGCTTTCTTT. The chain combines TRBV7-2 with TRBJ1-1, with 7 bases identical to TRBD1. CDR1 and CDR2 from the germline V gene are SGHTA and FQGNSA. The ends lost 0 bases at V and 2 bases at J; junction bases unmatched: 9. This CDR3 spans 17 amino acids.

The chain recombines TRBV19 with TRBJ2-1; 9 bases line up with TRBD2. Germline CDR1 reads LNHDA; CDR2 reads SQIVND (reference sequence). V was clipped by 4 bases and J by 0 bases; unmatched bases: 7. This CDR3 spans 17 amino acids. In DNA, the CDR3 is TGTGCCAGTAGTAAGGCTAGCGGGAAGAGCTCCTACAATGAGCAGTTCTTC. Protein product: CASSKASGKSSYNEQFF.

CDR3 coding DNA: TGTGCCAGCAGCAAAGTGTGGGGGCCGGGACAGCCCGAAAAACTGTTTTTT. Its translation is CASSKVWGPGQPEKLFF. The chain employs TRBV21-1 and TRBJ1-4; the table's D call, TRBD1, was not checked against the DNA. TRBV21-1 is termed a pseudogene. The CDR3 has 17 amino acids.

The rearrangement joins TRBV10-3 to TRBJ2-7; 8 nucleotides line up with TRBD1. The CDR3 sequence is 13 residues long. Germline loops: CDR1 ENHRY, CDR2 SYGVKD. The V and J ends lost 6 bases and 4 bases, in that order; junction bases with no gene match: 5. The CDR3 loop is CAIRQGVSYEQYV. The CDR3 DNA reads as TGTGCCATCAGACAGGGGGTATCTTACGAGCAGTACGTC.

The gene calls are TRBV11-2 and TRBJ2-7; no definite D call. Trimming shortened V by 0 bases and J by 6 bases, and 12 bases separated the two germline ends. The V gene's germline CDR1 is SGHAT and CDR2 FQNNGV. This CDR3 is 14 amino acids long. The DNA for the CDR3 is TGTGCCAGCAGCTTAGATTTAGCCCACATCGAGCAGTACTTC. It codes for CASSLDLAHIEQYF.